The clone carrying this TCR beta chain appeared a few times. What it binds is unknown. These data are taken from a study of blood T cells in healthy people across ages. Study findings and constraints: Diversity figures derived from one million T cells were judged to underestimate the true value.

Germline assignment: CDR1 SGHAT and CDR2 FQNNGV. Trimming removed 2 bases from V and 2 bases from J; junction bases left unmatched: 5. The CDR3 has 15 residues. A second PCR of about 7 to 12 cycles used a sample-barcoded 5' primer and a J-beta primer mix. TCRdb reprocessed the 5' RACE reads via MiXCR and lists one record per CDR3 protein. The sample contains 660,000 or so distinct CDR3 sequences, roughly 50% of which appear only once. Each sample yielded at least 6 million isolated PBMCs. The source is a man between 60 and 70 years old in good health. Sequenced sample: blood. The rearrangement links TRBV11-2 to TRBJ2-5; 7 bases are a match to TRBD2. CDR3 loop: CASSLIGGGQETQYF. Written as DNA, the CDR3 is TGTGCCAGCAGCTTAATCGGCGGGGGTCAAGAGACCCAGTACTTC.